Shown below are 4 T cell receptor beta chains from a single sample sequenced in a study of blood T cells in healthy people across ages. Using a J-beta primer mix together with a sample-barcoded 5' primer, a second PCR was run for roughly 6 to 12 cycles. TCRdb re-called the 5' RACE reads through MiXCR, storing one row per CDR3 protein. This table has 800,000 to 900,000 distinct CDR3 sequences, approximately 65% appearing once. The sample consisted of blood. The source is a man younger than 40 in good health.

The gene calls are TRBV4-3 and TRBJ1-6; D remains ambiguous. V lost 0 bases and J 0 bases, leaving 9 bases between the germline ends. Germline V gene data show CDR1 as LGHNA and CDR2 as YSLEER. This CDR3 region has 17 residues. The CDR3 sequence: CASSQEAASSYNSPLHF. Here the CDR3 DNA reads TGCGCCAGCAGCCAAGAGGCGGCGAGCTCCTATAATTCACCCCTCCACTTT.

The rearrangement joins TRBV7-9 to TRBJ2-4; D may be TRBD1 (6 bases). V gave up 5 bases and J gave up 2 bases, with 16 bases separating them. CDR1 SEHNR and CDR2 FQNEAQ come from the germline V gene (reference sequence). The CDR3 is 16 amino acids. The CDR3 sequence is CASSKMDSVPKNIQYF. Here the CDR3 DNA reads TGTGCCAGCAGCAAAATGGACAGCGTACCCAAAAACATTCAGTACTTC.

V is TRBV11-1 and J is TRBJ2-2; the match to TRBD2 covers 8 bases. CDR3 length equals 15 residues. With 5 bases clipped from V and 2 bases from J, the junction kept 4 bases outside the gene matches. Germline loops: CDR1 SGHAT, CDR2 FQDESV (reference sequence). The CDR3 nucleotides are TGTGCCAGCAGCCCCGTAGCGGGAAACACCGGGGAGCTGTTTTTT. It is translated as CASSPVAGNTGELFF.

This clonotype has more than one count but fewer than ten. The V call is TRBV9, the J call TRBJ2-7; maybe TRBD1 (6 bases). Looked up from germline, CDR1 is SGDLS and CDR2 is YYNGEE. The CDR3 runs 12 residues. The V gene lost 4 bases and the J gene lost 6 bases, with 11 bases spanning the gap. CDR3 nucleotides: TGTGCCAGCAGCCCAGAGGGGGTCGAGCAGTACTTC. Translating gives CASSPEGVEQYF.